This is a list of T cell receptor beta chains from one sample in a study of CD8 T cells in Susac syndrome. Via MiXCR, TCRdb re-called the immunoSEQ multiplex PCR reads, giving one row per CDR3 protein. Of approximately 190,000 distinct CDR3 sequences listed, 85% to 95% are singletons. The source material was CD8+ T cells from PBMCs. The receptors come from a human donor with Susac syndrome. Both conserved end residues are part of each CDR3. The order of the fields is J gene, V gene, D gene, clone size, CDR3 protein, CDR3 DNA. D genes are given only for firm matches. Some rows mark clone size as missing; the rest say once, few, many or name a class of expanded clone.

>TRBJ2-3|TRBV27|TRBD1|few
CASSLNRGSTDTQYF
TGTGCCAGCAGTTTAAACAGGGGTTCCACAGATACGCAGTATTTT
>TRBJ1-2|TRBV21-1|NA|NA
CASSKEGYTF
TGTGCCAGCAGCAAAGAGGGCTACACCTTC
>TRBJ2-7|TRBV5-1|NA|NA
CASSDISGAPYEQYF
TGCGCCAGCAGCGACATCTCAGGGGCTCCCTACGAGCAGTACTTC
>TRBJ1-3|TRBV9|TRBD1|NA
CASSAPGQGNTIYF
TGTGCCAGCAGCGCCCCGGGACAGGGAAACACCATATATTTT
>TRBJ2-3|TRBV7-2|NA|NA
CASSPITGSPTDTQYF
TGTGCCAGCAGCCCCATCACAGGGAGTCCCACAGATACGCAGTATTTT
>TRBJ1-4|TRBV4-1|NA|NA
CASSQKDSYEKLFF
TGCGCCAGCAGCCAAAAGGACAGCTATGAAAAACTGTTTTTT
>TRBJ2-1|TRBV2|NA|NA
CASSEDSTSYNEQFF
TGTGCCAGCAGTGAGGACAGCACCTCCTACAATGAGCAGTTCTTC
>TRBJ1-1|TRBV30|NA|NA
CAWSVVNTEAFF
TGTGCCTGGAGTGTCGTGAACACTGAAGCTTTCTTT
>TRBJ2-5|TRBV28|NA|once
CASTPPDRDPKDQYF
TGTGCCAGCACCCCCCCTGACCGGGACCCCAAGGACCAGTACTTC
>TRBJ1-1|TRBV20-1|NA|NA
CSARAGNLNTEAFF
TGCAGTGCTAGGGCGGGGAACCTGAACACTGAAGCTTTCTTT
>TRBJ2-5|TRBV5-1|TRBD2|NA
CASSLPLAGEETQYF
TGCGCCAGCAGCTTGCCCCTAGCGGGAGAAGAGACCCAGTACTTC
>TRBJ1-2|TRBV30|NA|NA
CAWKRTVYGYTF
TGTGCCTGGAAACGGACAGTCTATGGCTACACCTTC
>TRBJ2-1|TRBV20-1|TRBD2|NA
CSARRLAVTYNEQFF
TGCAGTGCTAGAAGACTAGCGGTAACCTACAATGAGCAGTTCTTC
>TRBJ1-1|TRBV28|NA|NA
CASSVRGRGTEAFF
TGTGCCAGCAGTGTCAGGGGTAGGGGAACTGAAGCTTTCTTT
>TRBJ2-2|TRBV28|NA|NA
CASTAGNTGELFF
TGTGCCAGCACAGCGGGGAACACCGGGGAGCTGTTTTTT
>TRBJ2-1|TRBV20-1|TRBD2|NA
CSARLLAGGPGEQFF
TGCAGTGCTAGATTACTAGCGGGAGGGCCGGGTGAGCAGTTCTTC
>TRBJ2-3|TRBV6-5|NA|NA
CASSYLGDTQYF
TGTGCCAGCAGTTACCTCGGAGATACGCAGTATTTT
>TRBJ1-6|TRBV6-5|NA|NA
CASSYRGSSYNSPLHF
TGTGCCAGCAGTTACAGGGGAAGCTCCTATAATTCACCCCTCCACTTT
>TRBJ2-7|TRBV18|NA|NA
CASSSSAQTTYEQYF
TGTGCCAGCTCATCTAGCGCCCAAACGACCTACGAGCAGTACTTC
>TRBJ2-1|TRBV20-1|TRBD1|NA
CSAGDRVSYNEQFF
TGCAGTGCAGGGGACAGGGTTTCCTACAATGAGCAGTTCTTC
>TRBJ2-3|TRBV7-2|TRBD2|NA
CASSHPSGGAGDTQYF
TGTGCCAGCAGCCACCCTAGCGGGGGGGCCGGGGATACGCAGTATTTT
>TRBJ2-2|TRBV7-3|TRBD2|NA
CASSPPAGATTGELFF
TGTGCCAGCAGCCCCCCGGCGGGAGCTACCACCGGGGAGCTGTTTTTT
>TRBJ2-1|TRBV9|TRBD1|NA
CASSSPDRVNNEQFF
TGTGCCAGCAGCTCCCCGGACAGGGTTAACAATGAGCAGTTCTTC
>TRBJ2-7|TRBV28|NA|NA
CASSLLLTYYEQYF
TGTGCCAGCAGTTTACTCTTGACCTACTACGAGCAGTACTTC
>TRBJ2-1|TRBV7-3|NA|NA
CASSLEPGLNEQFF
TGTGCCAGCAGCTTAGAGCCTGGGCTCAATGAGCAGTTCTTC
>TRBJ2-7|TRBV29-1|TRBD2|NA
CSVEWLAGDTYEQYF
TGCAGCGTTGAATGGCTAGCGGGGGATACCTACGAGCAGTACTTC
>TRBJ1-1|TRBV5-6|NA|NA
CASSTGTLWGTEAFF
TGTGCCAGCAGCACCGGGACACTATGGGGAACTGAAGCTTTCTTT
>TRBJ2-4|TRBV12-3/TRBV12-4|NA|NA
CANWTEEENIQYF
TGTGCCAACTGGACGGAGGAGGAAAACATTCAGTACTTC
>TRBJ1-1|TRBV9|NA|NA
CASSAGTMNTEAFF
TGTGCCAGCAGCGCAGGTACCATGAACACTGAAGCTTTCTTT
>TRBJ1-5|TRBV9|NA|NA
CASSVPKLIWDQPQHF
TGTGCCAGCAGCGTTCCAAAACTGATTTGGGATCAGCCCCAGCATTTT
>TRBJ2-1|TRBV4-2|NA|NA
CASSQDRLANEQFF
TGTGCCAGCAGCCAAGATCGGCTAGCCAATGAGCAGTTCTTC
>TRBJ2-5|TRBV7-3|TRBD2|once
CASSSSSGGETQYF
TGTGCCAGCAGCTCTTCTAGCGGGGGCGAGACCCAGTACTTC
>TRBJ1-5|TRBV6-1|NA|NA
CASRYSNQPQHF
TGTGCCAGCAGATATAGCAATCAGCCCCAGCATTTT
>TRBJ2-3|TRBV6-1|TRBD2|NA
CASSVPLSGGAATDTQYF
TGTGCCAGCAGTGTTCCCCTTAGCGGGGGGGCCGCAACAGATACGCAGTATTTT
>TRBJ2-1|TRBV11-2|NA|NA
CASSSSASSYNEQFF
TGTGCCAGCAGCTCTAGCGCCAGCTCCTACAATGAGCAGTTCTTC
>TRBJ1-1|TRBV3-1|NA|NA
CASSQVGGHLNTEAFF
TGTGCCAGCAGCCAAGTCGGGGGGCACTTGAACACTGAAGCTTTCTTT
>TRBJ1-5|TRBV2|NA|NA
CASRGETNQPQHF
TGTGCCAGCAGGGGAGAAACTAATCAGCCCCAGCATTTT
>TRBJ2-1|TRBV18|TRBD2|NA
CASSPRGLAGGRPAYNEQFF
TGTGCCAGCTCACCACGCGGACTAGCGGGGGGTCGTCCTGCCTACAATGAGCAGTTCTTC
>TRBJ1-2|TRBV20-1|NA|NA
CSAELTRDNYGYTF
TGCAGTGCTGAGCTCACCAGGGATAACTATGGCTACACCTTC
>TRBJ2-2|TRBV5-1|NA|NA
CASSFSQNTGELFF
TGCGCCAGCAGCTTTTCCCAGAACACCGGGGAGCTGTTTTTT
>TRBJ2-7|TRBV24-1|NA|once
CATAHTDNSYEQYF
TGTGCCACCGCCCACACGGACAACTCCTACGAGCAGTACTTC
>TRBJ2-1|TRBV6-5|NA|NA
CASSYSAEYNEQFF
TGTGCCAGCAGTTACTCAGCAGAGTACAATGAGCAGTTCTTC
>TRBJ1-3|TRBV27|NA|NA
CASSPDGGSGNTIYF
TGTGCCAGCAGTCCTGATGGCGGCTCTGGAAACACCATATATTTT
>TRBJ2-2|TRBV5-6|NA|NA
CASSTGTGTGELFF
TGTGCCAGCAGCACCGGGACGGGGACCGGGGAGCTGTTTTTT
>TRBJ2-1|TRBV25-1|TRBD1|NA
CASSIPSGQGNEQFF
TGTGCCAGCAGTATCCCGTCGGGACAGGGGAATGAGCAGTTCTTC
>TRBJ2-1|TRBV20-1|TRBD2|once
CSARHFLAGVSYNEQFF
TGCAGTGCTAGACATTTCTTAGCGGGAGTCTCCTACAATGAGCAGTTCTTC
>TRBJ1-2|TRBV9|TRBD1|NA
CASSGDRGEVLGYTF
TGTGCCAGCAGCGGTGACAGGGGAGAGGTGCTTGGCTACACCTTC
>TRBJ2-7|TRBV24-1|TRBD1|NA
CATSEPTNRGINEQYF
TGTGCCACCAGTGAGCCTACAAACAGGGGGATCAACGAGCAGTACTTC
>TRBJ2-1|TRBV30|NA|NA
CAWSPGYEQFF
TGTGCCTGGAGTCCGGGTTATGAGCAGTTCTTC
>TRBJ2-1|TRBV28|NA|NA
CASSFRGSSYNEQFF
TGTGCCAGCAGTTTCCGAGGGAGCTCCTACAATGAGCAGTTCTTC
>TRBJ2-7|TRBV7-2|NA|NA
CASSLTAVGDEQYF
TGTGCCAGCAGCTTAACGGCGGTCGGGGACGAGCAGTACTTC
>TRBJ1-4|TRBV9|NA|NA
CASSVDLQGGEKLFF
TGTGCCAGCAGCGTAGATCTACAGGGTGGGGAAAAACTGTTTTTT
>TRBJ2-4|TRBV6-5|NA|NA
CASSQYGGAKNIQYF
TGTGCCAGCAGTCAATACGGGGGTGCCAAAAACATTCAGTACTTC
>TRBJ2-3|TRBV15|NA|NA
CATSTTSSADTQYF
TGTGCCACCAGCACTACTAGTAGCGCAGATACGCAGTATTTT
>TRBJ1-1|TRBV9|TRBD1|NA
CASSVGSQGGTEAFF
TGTGCCAGCAGCGTAGGATCCCAGGGGGGAACTGAAGCTTTCTTT
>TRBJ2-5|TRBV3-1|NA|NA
CASSQEVVRQETQYF
TGTGCCAGCAGCCAAGAAGTAGTTAGACAAGAGACCCAGTACTTC
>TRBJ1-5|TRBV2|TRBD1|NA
CASSEPLGTGENQPQHF
TGTGCCAGCAGTGAACCCCTCGGGACAGGGGAAAATCAGCCCCAGCATTTT
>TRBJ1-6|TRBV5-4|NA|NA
CASSLGTFRGQDNSPLHF
TGTGCCAGCAGCTTGGGGACGTTTAGGGGCCAGGATAATTCACCCCTCCACTTT
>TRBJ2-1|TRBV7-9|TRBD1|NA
CASRGSGTGGDEQFF
TGTGCCAGCAGGGGGTCCGGGACAGGGGGCGATGAGCAGTTCTTC